Shown below are 2 T cell receptor beta chains from a single sample sequenced in a study of beta chain features in type 1 diabetes. Sequencing targeted expressed TCRB transcripts, as all isolated RNA had been reverse transcribed. TCRdb's table, derived via immunoSEQ multiplex PCR, lists solely in-frame clones and lacks some. Of 400,000 to 500,000 clones listed, roughly 14% are singletons. The sequenced sample consisted of naive CD4+ T cells from blood. These receptor sequences come from a man aged 25-45 years in good health.

This clone was counted a few times. The genes are TRBV6-5 and TRBJ2-3; D ambiguous. CDR1 is MNHEY, CDR2 SVGAGI, per germline. This CDR3 is built from 15 residues. Trimming stripped 2 bases from V and 4 bases from J, with 13 bases between. The CDR3 coding sequence is TGTGCCAGCAGTTACAAGGGAAGTGGTGCAGATACGCAGTATTTT. Its translation is CASSYKGSGADTQYF.

This clone was seen a few times. The chain is built from TRBV14 and TRBJ2-5; D uncertain. Judging by the DNA end, TRBJ2-7 fits better; the J call may be wrong. The length of the CDR3 is 14 residues. Germline CDR1 and CDR2: SGHDN and FVKESK. This CDR3 reads CASSQGSGWGEQYF. Written as DNA, the CDR3 is TGTGCCAGCAGCCAAGGGTCTGGTTGGGGCGAGCAGTACTTC.